The 23 T cell receptor beta chains below were found in one sample sequenced in a study of T cells in Graves' hyperthyroidism and ophthalmopathy. Amplification of TCR beta CDR3 regions used RNA as the template. The HTBI primer set drove a first-round RT-PCR of the TCR CDR3. TCRdb called the multiplex PCR reads again in MiXCR, with one record for every CDR3 protein. Among roughly 570,000 distinct CDR3 sequences listed, around 46% were seen once. Sequencing used peripheral blood or thyroid tissue (not recorded which). The receptors were gathered from an adult woman with Graves' disease, either hyperthyroidism or ophthalmopathy (not recorded which).

V is TRBV10-3 and J is TRBJ1-1; D is undetermined. The V and J ends lost 0 bases and 7 bases respectively, with 12 bases between them. The V gene's germline CDR1 is ENHRY and CDR2 SYGVKD. The CDR3 consists of 14 residues. The CDR3 DNA sequence: TGTGCCATCAGTGAGTCTAGGAGCCGTGATGAAGCTTTCTTT. Its translation is CAISESRSRDEAFF.

In its sample, this clonotype was seen many times. The J gene is TRBJ2-7, the V gene TRBV7-9, with D possibly matching TRBD2 (6 bases). The CDR3 runs 12 residues. Germline CDR1 and CDR2: SEHNR and FQNEAQ (reference sequence). The V and J ends lost 5 bases and 7 bases respectively, with 12 bases between them. This chain's CDR3 is CASSATGVEQYF. CDR3 nucleotides: TGTGCCAGCAGCGCGACGGGGGTTGAGCAGTACTTC.

The chain couples TRBV7-6 to TRBJ2-7; 11 bases match TRBD2. The V segment lost 1 base and the J segment 1 base; nucleotides outside the gene matches: 3. CDR1 and CDR2 from the germline V gene are SGHVS and FNYEAQ. CDR3 length: 16 amino acids. As DNA, the CDR3 is TGTGCCAGCAGCTTAGAGACTAGCGGGACATCCTACGAGCAGTACTTC. Its translation: CASSLETSGTSYEQYF.

The table lists this clonotype with a few counts. This chain connects TRBV19 to TRBJ2-5; 7 bases are a match to TRBD2. Germline values: CDR1 LNHDA, CDR2 SQIVND (reference sequence). V lost 8 bases and J lost 5; bases outside the gene matches: 2. The CDR3 covers 11 residues. This chain's CDR3 is CASGGGETQYF. Written as DNA, the CDR3 is TGTGCCAGTGGGGGAGGGGAGACCCAGTACTTC.

This clonotype has more than one count but fewer than ten. The V call is TRBV6-7, the J call TRBJ2-2; D remains ambiguous. TRBV6-7 is identified as an open reading frame with a role that is uncertain. Trimming pared 0 bases from V and 4 bases from J, leaving 12 bases between. This CDR3 is built from 16 residues. This CDR3 is CASSYSMGLPTGELFF. In DNA, the CDR3 is TGTGCCAGCAGTTACTCGATGGGCCTACCCACCGGGGAGCTGTTTTTT.

This chain joins TRBV10-3 and TRBJ1-2; 9 positions match TRBD1. The germline V gene encodes CDR1 ENHRY and CDR2 SYGVKD. This CDR3 contains 16 residues. J gave up 4 bases and V 6 bases, and 12 bases lay outside the gene matches. In DNA, the CDR3 is TGTGCCATCAGAAAAGGGACAGGGTCTAATCTCTATGGCTACACCTTC. Residues: CAIRKGTGSNLYGYTF.

The chain uses TRBV24-1 and TRBJ1-4; D is possibly TRBD1 (6 bases). The ends were cut back, 7 bases at V and 8 bases at J, with 22 bases in the middle. Looked up from germline, CDR1 is KGHDR and CDR2 is SFDVKD. The CDR3 spans 16 residues. In nucleotides, the CDR3 is TGTGCCACCAGGCACGCGAGGAACAGGGATGAAGAAAAACTGTTTTTT. This gives the protein CATRHARNRDEEKLFF.

There are many counts of this clonotype. The V gene is TRBV7-8, the J gene TRBJ2-2; D is perhaps TRBD2 (6 bases). This CDR3 is built from 15 residues. V was pared by 7 bases and J by 3 bases, with 15 bases between. In germline, CDR1 is SGHVS, CDR2 FQNEAQ. The CDR3 loop is CASTPIGRDTGELFF. The CDR3 bases are TGTGCCAGCACCCCAATCGGGAGAGACACCGGGGAGCTGTTTTTT.

This clonotype was detected ten times or more. As DNA, the CDR3 is TGTGCCAGCAGTGGGACGAGCCTCTATGGCTACACCTTC. Amino acids: CASSGTSLYGYTF. The rearrangement links TRBV2 to TRBJ1-2; D is unclear. V was shortened by 4 bases and J by 4 bases, with 10 bases between the two germline ends. CDR3 length: 13 amino acids. Germline lookup yields CDR1 SNHLY and CDR2 FYNNEI.

This clonotype has a count of ten or more. DNA for the CDR3: TGTGCCAGCAGCCTCCGGGACTATTCCTACGAGCAGTACTTC. It translates to CASSLRDYSYEQYF. This chain connects TRBV11-2 to TRBJ2-7, with 7 bases matching TRBD2. The CDR3 runs to 14 residues. Germline loops: CDR1 SGHAT, CDR2 FQNNGV. V was clipped by 5 bases and J by 1 base; unmatched bases: 5.

The rearrangement uses TRBV11-2 and TRBJ1-2, with a possible D match to TRBD1 (6 bases). This CDR3 has 13 residues. Deletions cut 7 bases from V and 4 bases from J, with 13 bases between. Germline V lookup: CDR1 SGHAT, CDR2 FQNNGV. The CDR3 here is CASMTGGTYGYTF. The CDR3 bases are TGTGCCAGCATGACGGGGGGCACCTATGGCTACACCTTC.

Concerning this clonotype itself: The junction differs from germline at one of its ends, possibly a read error. The CDR3: CASSVEGYWAEGETQYF. In DNA form, the CDR3 reads TGTGCTAGCAGCGTTGAAGGGTACTGGGCTGAAGGGGAGACCCAGTACTTC. V is TRBV7-7 and J is TRBJ2-5; no clear D gene. Germline V lookup: CDR1 SSHAT, CDR2 FNYEAQ (reference sequence). This CDR3 has 17 amino acids.

This clonotype was found many times. The chain is built from TRBV7-9 and TRBJ1-1, with 8 bases identical to TRBD1. The CDR3 has 12 amino acids. The germline gives CDR1 SEHNR, CDR2 FQNEAQ (reference sequence). V gave up 6 bases and J gave up 6 bases; unmatched junction bases: 3. The CDR3 sequence: CASRGQEAEAFF. CDR3 sequence (DNA): TGTGCCAGCAGGGGACAGGAGGCTGAAGCTTTCTTT.

The table lists this clonotype with many counts. A much larger clone differs by one base, so this may be a read error. The chain carries TRBV29-1 and TRBJ2-7, with D uncertain. Germline CDR1 SQVTM, CDR2 ANQGSEA. The CDR3 covers 13 residues. CDR3 amino acids: CSVKGIFSYEQHF. For the CDR3, the DNA is TGCAGCGTGAAAGGTATTTTCTCCTACGAGCAGCACTTC.

In this sample, this clonotype turned up many times. The V and J genes are TRBV2 and TRBJ2-2; TRBD2 is a possible D gene (6 bases). Looked up from germline, CDR1 is SNHLY and CDR2 is FYNNEI. This CDR3 spans 14 amino acids. Trimming cost V 7 bases and J 8 bases, with 17 bases left between them. Here the CDR3 DNA reads TGTGCCAGCACCCCCGGGAGCTTCATTGGGGAGCTGTTTTTT. Protein sequence: CASTPGSFIGELFF.

In this sample, this clonotype turned up many times. The V gene is TRBV20-1, the J gene TRBJ1-3; 11 bases map to TRBD1. Germline values: CDR1 DFQATT, CDR2 SNEGSKA (reference sequence). CDR3 length: 16 amino acids. V dropped 2 bases and J dropped 0; count of bases not matched to a gene: 3. CDR3 residues: CSARRGTGGSGNTIYF. For the CDR3, the DNA is TGCAGTGCTAGAAGGGGGACAGGGGGCTCTGGAAACACCATATATTTT.

The rearrangement links TRBV7-9 to TRBJ2-5; 8 bases map to TRBD1. This CDR3 is 15 amino acids long. J lost 2 bases, V lost 2 bases, and 4 bases had no gene match. Germline V gives CDR1 SEHNR, CDR2 FQNEAQ (reference sequence). The CDR3 loop is CASSLRTGLQETQYF. The CDR3 coding sequence is TGTGCCAGCAGCTTAAGGACAGGGCTTCAAGAGACCCAGTACTTC.

J is TRBJ1-2 and V is TRBV7-9; a possible D gene is TRBD1 (6 bases). Trimming cost V 6 bases and J 8 bases, with 19 bases left between them. This CDR3 comprises 14 residues. CDR1 and CDR2 from the germline V gene are SEHNR and FQNEAQ (reference sequence). The CDR3 sequence: CASSFSGTLGGYTF. CDR3 bases: TGTGCCAGCAGTTTTAGCGGGACATTAGGAGGCTACACCTTC.

The chain is built from TRBV20-1 and TRBJ1-6, with D unresolved. The CDR3 has 12 amino acids. Germline V gene sequence: CDR1 DFQATT, CDR2 SNEGSKA (reference sequence). Trimming stripped 1 base from V and 13 bases from J, with 11 bases between. CDR3 loop: CSARGREGPLHF. Written as DNA, the CDR3 is TGCAGTGCTAGAGGTAGGGAAGGTCCCCTCCACTTT.

Regarding this clonotype: Compared with germline, one end of the junction differs, possibly owing to a read error. V and J are TRBV12-3 or TRBV12-4 and TRBJ1-5; TRBD1 is a possible D gene (6 bases). The CDR3 runs to 18 residues. This chain's CDR3 is CASSFTGWGLGSNQSQHF. CDR3 DNA sequence: TGTGCCAGCAGTTTCACAGGGTGGGGATTGGGTAGCAATCAGTCCCAGCATTTT.

This clonotype came up many times. The rearrangement links TRBV6-1 to TRBJ2-5; no firm D call. Per the germline V gene, CDR1 is MNHNS and CDR2 is SASEGT. The CDR3 spans 13 residues. The V gene lost 6 bases and the J gene lost 1 base, with 9 bases spanning the gap. As DNA, the CDR3 is TGTGCCAGCAGGTTTGGCGGCCAAGAGACCCAGTACTTC. Its protein product is CASRFGGQETQYF.

This clonotype occurred many times. This chain joins TRBV20-1 and TRBJ1-2, with 7 bases fitting TRBD1. This CDR3 is built from 14 residues. J was trimmed by 6 bases and V by 4 bases; bases with no gene match: 11. Germline-derived CDR1 and CDR2 are DFQATT and SNEGSKA (reference sequence). The CDR3 bases are TGCAGTGCTACAAAGTGGACAGGTTACAATGGCTACACCTTC. This codes for CSATKWTGYNGYTF.

V gene TRBV28 combines with J gene TRBJ1-1; possibly TRBD1 for D (5 bases). Germline assignment: CDR1 MDHEN and CDR2 SYDVKM. V was clipped by 3 bases and J by 5 bases, with 16 bases between them. The CDR3 spans 15 residues. In DNA, the CDR3 is TGTGCCAGCAGTTTGTGGAGGGGCGGGGGAACTGAAGCTTTCTTT. It encodes CASSLWRGGGTEAFF.